This record concerns one T cell receptor beta chain sequence. This sample was included in a study of PD-L1 blockade in urothelial cancer. Overall study: Bladder-origin urothelial cancer in males described about 90% of the 29 patients. Prior chemotherapy ranged from 0 to 3 regimens per patient. Blood drawn 3 weeks (second dose) and 6 weeks after treatment start was analyzed.

Clones were read by immunoSEQ multiplex PCR, and TCRdb kept only the in-frame ones, dropping some. The top ten hold approximately 13% of the sample, which has around 46,000 clones, almost 85% seen once. V shed 0 bases and J shed 5 bases, with 8 bases lying between them. The CDR3 contains 15 residues. In germline, CDR1 is MGHRA, CDR2 YSYEKL. Stated time point: peripheral blood 6 weeks after treatment start. This sequence originates from a man aged 55 to 69 with urothelial cancer. The rearrangement uses TRBV4-1 and TRBJ1-6, with a possible D match to TRBD1 (6 bases). The starting material was PBMCs, obtained around atezolizumab (anti-PD-L1) treatment. The CDR3 region is CASSQEGQNNSPLHF. The CDR3, as DNA: TGCGCCAGCAGCCAAGAAGGACAGAATAATTCACCCCTCCACTTT.